This TCR gamma chain was identified in a study of gamma delta lymphoproliferative disorders and STAT genes (dated by TCRdb to the late 2010s). With regard to the full study: The LymphoTrack Dx TCRG Assay was used to prepare gamma-chain libraries from at least 50 ng of genomic DNA. Because no corresponding Invivoscribe delta assay was available, delta-chain libraries were prepared according to the EuroClonality-NGS working group standard operating procedure. The study profiled TCR gamma and delta CDR3 repertoires by deep sequencing in Tgammadelta lymphoproliferative disease patients and healthy controls, within a larger immunophenotypic and STAT-mutation study. To confirm results, a couple of gamma-chain samples and every delta-chain sample were sequenced twice.

The CDR3 runs 13 amino acids, cysteine and phenylalanine included. Left in the record is the CDR3 DNA by itself, 39 bases read in frame from the first base. V ends up 0 bases short and J 3 bases short, with an unmatched junction base count of 2. Based on the germline V gene, the CDR1 and CDR2 sequences are EGSTGY and YDSYTSSV. This clone counts as medium-sized (0.01 to 0.1%). Its antigen is currently not known. No qualities accompany the bases; no much larger clone lies one base away. General conclusions and limits of the study: When whole repertoires were clustered, gamma repertoires from patients grouped apart from those of healthy controls, but delta repertoires did not separate between the groups. Nearly all major gamma and delta clonotypes of patients were found to be public, being shared with at least one healthy donor, and only two gamma clonotypes were found to be private to disease. It was noted by the authors that NGS specificity may be reduced at low frequencies, so confirmation of the public or private nature of leukemic clones is needed. Leukemic cells were skewed toward terminal effectors, whereas control T cells likely spanned varied maturation stages, a difference potentially limiting comparisons between patients and controls.

In both library methods, multiplex PCR was carried out with primers targeting conserved V and J regions of the TCR genes. The amplicons were purified, pooled and then sequenced on an Illumina MiSeq platform. The authors processed their data as follows. V(D)J alignment, clonotype assembly and translation were done with MiXCR, while functionality assessment and CDR3 repertoire analyses were done with VDJtools. CDR3 followed the IMGT definition, and analyses included only productive sequences that used functional genes, leaving out ORF genes and pseudogenes. A custom Python script was used to look across all patients and controls for identical amino acid CDR3s belonging to major clonotypes, meaning those with a frequency of >=5%. A one-sided non-parametric Wilcoxon test was used to compare clonotype frequencies in patients versus controls. Clonotypes were called again by TCRdb from the public reads via CATT, and duplicate nucleotide sequences were then merged into one entry. TCRdb assigned the V and J calls; the authors' analysis was not used. The sample table holds 4,500 to 5,000 gamma-chain clones, of which 6% to 9% were seen once. Around 3.1% of the sample is in the top ten clones.

For TCR sequencing, genomic DNA was taken from peripheral blood mononuclear cells isolated from both patients and controls. The control group, matched to the patients for age and sex, consisted of roughly 23 healthy adult blood donors (about 12 males and roughly eleven females) with a median age of roughly 60 years. The rearrangement joined TRGV4 to TRGJ1 or TRGJ2. Matching the DNA to germline supplied the J gene, which TCRdb does not give. Sequencing was carried out using blood. The source is a human donor in good health. CDR3 reads: CATWDGFYYKKLF. The nucleotide sequence reads as follows: TGTGCCACCTGGGATGGGTTTTATTATAAGAAACTCTTT.